This T cell receptor (beta chain) was sequenced in a study of OX40 agonist ivuxolimab in advanced cancers. The assay was immunoSEQ multiplex PCR, and TCRdb's table has in-frame clones only and misses some. The repertoire has 45,000 to 70,000 clones, about 82% of them found once; the top ten carry about 1%. Between the trimmed V and J ends, which lost 6 bases and 1 base, there was a span of 9 bases. Germline CDR1 reads LNHDA; CDR2 reads SQIVND (reference sequence). The length of the CDR3 is 13 residues. The specimen was CD4+ or CD8+ T cells sorted from blood, collected in a trial of the OX40 agonist ivuxolimab. V gene TRBV19 combines with J gene TRBJ1-1; TRBD1 might be the D (6 bases). The TCR sequence derives from an adult with an advanced solid tumor such as melanoma, head and neck, liver or kidney cancer. The CDR3 nucleotides are TGTGCCAGTAGCAGGGGCTCGAACACTGAAGCTTTCTTT. Translation: CASSRGSNTEAFF.